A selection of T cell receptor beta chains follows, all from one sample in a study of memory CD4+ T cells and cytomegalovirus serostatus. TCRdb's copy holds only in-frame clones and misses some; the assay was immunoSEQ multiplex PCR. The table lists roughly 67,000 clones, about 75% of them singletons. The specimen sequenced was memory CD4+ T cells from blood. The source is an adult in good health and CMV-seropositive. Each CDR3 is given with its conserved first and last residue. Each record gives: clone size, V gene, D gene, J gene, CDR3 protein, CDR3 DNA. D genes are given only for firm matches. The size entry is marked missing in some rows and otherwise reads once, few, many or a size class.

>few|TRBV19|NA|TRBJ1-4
CLSPSRVNEKLFF
TGTTTATCCCCCTCCAGGGTAAATGAAAAACTGTTTTTT
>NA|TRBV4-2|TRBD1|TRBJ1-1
CASSQWTGAGTEAFF
TGTGCCAGCAGCCAATGGACAGGGGCGGGCACTGAAGCTTTCTTT
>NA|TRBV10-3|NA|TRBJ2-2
CAIRLTGTDTGELFF
TGTGCCATCAGGCTCACAGGGACGGACACCGGGGAGCTGTTTTTT
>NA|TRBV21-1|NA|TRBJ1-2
CASSKIWVPGTAGYTF
TGTGCCAGCAGCAAAATATGGGTACCCGGGACAGCTGGCTACACCTTC
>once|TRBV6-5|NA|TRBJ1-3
CASSYSGRATGNTIYF
TGTGCCAGCAGTTACTCTGGCAGGGCCACTGGAAACACCATATATTTT
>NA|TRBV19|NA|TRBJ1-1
CASSMYTEAFF
TGTGCCAGTAGTATGTATACTGAAGCTTTCTTT
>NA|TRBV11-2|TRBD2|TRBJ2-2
CASSLFRGGVAGELFF
TGTGCCAGCAGCTTATTTCGCGGGGGGGTCGCCGGGGAGCTGTTTTTT
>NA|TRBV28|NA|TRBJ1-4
CASSFMRARGTNEKLFF
TGTGCCAGCAGTTTTATGAGGGCCAGGGGAACTAATGAAAAACTGTTTTTT
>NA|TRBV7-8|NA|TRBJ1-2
CASSLTGSSYGYTF
TGTGCCAGCAGCTTAACAGGGTCTAGCTATGGCTACACCTTC
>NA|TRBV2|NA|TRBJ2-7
CASYQRATREQYF
TGTGCCAGCTACCAGCGGGCGACGCGGGAGCAGTACTTC
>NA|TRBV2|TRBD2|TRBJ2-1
CASSLGQAGGDEQFF
TGTGCCAGCAGTTTGGGACAAGCGGGAGGCGATGAGCAGTTCTTC
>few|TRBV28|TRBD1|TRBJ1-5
CASSLESRDRLHF
TGTGCCAGCAGTTTAGAGTCGAGGGACAGGTTGCATTTT
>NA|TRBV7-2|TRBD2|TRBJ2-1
CASMLAGGYEQFF
TGTGCCAGCATGCTAGCGGGAGGCTATGAGCAGTTCTTC
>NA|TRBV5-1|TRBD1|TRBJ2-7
CASSPTGGEYEQYF
TGCGCCAGCAGCCCAACAGGGGGCGAGTACGAGCAGTACTTC
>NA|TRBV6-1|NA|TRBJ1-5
CASSESGTNQPQHF
TGTGCCAGCAGTGAGTCAGGGACCAATCAGCCCCAGCATTTT
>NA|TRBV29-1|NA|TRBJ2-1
CSVDTPGVSNEQFF
TGCAGCGTCGACACCCCAGGCGTCAGCAATGAGCAGTTCTTC
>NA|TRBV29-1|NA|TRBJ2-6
CSAGGGANVLTF
TGCAGCGCAGGCGGTGGGGCCAACGTCCTGACTTTC
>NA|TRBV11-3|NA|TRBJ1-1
CASSLDGRGGNTEAFF
TGTGCCAGCAGCTTAGACGGCCGGGGCGGGAACACTGAAGCTTTCTTT
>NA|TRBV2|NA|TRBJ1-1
CASSVDNPNTEAFF
TGTGCCAGCAGTGTTGACAACCCGAACACTGAAGCTTTCTTT
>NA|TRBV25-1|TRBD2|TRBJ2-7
CASSAGTSGTYEQYF
TGTGCCAGCAGTGCGGGGACTAGCGGGACCTACGAGCAGTACTTC
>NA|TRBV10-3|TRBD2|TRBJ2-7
CAISEPRRGVGGLPYEQYF
TGTGCCATCAGTGAGCCGCGACGGGGCGTGGGGGGGTTGCCCTACGAGCAGTACTTC
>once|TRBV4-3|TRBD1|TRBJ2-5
CASSQEAGQGARAMVETQYF
TGCGCCAGCAGCCAAGAAGCGGGACAGGGGGCGCGAGCCATGGTAGAGACCCAGTACTTC
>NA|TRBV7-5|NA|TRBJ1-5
CVRSCLGPQHF
TGTGTCAGAAGCTGCCTGGGACCCCAGCATTTT
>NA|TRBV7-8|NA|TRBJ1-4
CASRKFTSTNEKLFF
TGTGCCAGTAGGAAATTCACGTCAACTAATGAAAAACTGTTTTTT
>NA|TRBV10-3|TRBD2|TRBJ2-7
CAISESKGLAGAYEQYF
TGTGCCATCAGTGAGTCGAAGGGACTAGCGGGCGCCTACGAGCAGTACTTC
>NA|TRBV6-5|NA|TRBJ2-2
CASTAWGTGELFF
TGTGCCAGCACCGCCTGGGGTACCGGGGAGCTGTTTTTT
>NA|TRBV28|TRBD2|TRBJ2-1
CASSKILAGSRYNEQFF
TGTGCCAGCAGCAAAATCTTAGCGGGGAGTCGGTACAATGAGCAGTTCTTC
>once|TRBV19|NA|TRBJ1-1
CARAKNTEAFF
TGTGCCAGAGCGAAGAACACTGAAGCTTTCTTT
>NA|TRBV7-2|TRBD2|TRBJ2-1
CASSVSGGTYNEQFF
TGTGCCAGCAGCGTTAGCGGGGGCACCTACAATGAGCAGTTCTTC
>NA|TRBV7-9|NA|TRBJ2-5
CASSLLTLETQYF
TGTGCCAGCAGCTTATTAACCTTGGAGACCCAGTACTTC
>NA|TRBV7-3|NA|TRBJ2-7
CASSLNGPFGEQYF
TGTGCCAGCAGCCTAAATGGGCCGTTTGGGGAGCAGTACTTC
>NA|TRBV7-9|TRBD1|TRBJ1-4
CASSRGQDNEKLFF
TGTGCCAGCAGCCGCGGACAGGACAATGAAAAACTGTTTTTT
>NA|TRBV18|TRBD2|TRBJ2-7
CASSPRSSGRYEQYF
TGTGCCAGCTCACCACGAAGTAGCGGGAGATACGAGCAGTACTTC
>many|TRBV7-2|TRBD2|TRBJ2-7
CASSPGWGGEQYF
TGTGCCAGCAGCCCGGGGTGGGGGGGCGAGCAGTACTTC